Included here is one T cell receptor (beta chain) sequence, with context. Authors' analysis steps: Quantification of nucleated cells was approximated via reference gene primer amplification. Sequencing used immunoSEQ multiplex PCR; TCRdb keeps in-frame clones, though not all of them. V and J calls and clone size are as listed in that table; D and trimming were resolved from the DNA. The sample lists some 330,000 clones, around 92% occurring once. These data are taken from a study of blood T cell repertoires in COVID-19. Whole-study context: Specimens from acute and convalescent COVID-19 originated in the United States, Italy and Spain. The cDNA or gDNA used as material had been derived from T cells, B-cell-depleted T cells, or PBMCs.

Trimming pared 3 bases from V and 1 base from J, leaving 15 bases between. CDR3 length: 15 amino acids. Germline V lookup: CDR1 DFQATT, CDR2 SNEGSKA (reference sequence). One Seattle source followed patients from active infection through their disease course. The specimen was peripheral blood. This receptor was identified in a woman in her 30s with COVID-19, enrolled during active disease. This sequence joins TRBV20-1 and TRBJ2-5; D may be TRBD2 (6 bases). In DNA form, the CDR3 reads TGCAGTGCTAGTAACGCTATAGCGGTCCAAGAGACCCAGTACTTC. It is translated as CSASNAIAVQETQYF.